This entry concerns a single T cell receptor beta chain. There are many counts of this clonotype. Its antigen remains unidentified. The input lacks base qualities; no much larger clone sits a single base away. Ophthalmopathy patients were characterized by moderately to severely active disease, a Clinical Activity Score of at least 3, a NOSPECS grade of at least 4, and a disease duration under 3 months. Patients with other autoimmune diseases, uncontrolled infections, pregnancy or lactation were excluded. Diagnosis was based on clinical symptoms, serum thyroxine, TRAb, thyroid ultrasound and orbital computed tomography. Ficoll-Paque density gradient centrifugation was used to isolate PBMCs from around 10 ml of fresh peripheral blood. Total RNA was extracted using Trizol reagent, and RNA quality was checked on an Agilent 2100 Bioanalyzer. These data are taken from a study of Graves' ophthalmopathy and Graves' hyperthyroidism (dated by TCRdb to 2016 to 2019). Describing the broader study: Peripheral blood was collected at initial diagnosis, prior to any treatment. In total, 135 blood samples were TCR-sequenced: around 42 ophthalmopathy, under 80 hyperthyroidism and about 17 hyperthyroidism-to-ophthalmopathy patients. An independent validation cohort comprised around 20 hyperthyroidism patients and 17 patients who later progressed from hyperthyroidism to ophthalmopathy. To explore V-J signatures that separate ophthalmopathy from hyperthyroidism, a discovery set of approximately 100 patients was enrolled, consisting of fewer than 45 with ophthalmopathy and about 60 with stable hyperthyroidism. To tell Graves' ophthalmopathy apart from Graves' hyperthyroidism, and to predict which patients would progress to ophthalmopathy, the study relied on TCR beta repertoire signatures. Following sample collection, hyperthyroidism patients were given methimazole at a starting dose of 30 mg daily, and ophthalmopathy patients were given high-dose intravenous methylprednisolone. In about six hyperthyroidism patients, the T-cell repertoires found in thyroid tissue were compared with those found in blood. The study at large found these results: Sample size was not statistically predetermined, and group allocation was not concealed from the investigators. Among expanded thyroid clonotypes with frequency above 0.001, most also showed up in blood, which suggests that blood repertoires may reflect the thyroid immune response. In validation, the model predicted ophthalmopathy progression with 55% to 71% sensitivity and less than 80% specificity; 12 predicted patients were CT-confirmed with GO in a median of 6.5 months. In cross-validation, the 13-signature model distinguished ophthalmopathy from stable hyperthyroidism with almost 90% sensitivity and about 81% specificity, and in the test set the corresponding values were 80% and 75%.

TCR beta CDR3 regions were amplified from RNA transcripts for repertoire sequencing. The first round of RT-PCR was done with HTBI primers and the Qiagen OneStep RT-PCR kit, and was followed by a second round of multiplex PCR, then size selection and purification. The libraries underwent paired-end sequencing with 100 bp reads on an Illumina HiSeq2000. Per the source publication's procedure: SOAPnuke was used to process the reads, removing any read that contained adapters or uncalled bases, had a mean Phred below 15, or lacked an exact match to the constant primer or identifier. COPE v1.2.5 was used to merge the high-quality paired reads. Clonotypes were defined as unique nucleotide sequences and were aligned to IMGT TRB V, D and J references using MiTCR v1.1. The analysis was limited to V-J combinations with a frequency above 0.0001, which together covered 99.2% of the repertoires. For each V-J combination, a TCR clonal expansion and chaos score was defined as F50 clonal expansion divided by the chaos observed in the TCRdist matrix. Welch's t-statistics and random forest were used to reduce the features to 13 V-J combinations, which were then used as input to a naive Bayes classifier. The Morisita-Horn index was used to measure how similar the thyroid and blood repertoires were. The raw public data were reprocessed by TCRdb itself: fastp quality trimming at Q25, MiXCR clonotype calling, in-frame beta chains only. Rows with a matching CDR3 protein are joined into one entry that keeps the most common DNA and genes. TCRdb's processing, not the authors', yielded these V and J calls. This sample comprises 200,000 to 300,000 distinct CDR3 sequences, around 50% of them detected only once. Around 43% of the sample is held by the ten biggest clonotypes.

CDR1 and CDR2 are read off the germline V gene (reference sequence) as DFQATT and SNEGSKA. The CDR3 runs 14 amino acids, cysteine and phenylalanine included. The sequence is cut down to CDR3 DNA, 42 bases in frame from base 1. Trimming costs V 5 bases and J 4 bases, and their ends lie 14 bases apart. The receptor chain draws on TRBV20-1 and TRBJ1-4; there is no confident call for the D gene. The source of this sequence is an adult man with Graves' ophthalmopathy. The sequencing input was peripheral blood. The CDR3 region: CSAGLSSDNEKLFF. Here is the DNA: TGCAGTGCTGGGTTATCGTCAGATAATGAAAAACTGTTTTTT.